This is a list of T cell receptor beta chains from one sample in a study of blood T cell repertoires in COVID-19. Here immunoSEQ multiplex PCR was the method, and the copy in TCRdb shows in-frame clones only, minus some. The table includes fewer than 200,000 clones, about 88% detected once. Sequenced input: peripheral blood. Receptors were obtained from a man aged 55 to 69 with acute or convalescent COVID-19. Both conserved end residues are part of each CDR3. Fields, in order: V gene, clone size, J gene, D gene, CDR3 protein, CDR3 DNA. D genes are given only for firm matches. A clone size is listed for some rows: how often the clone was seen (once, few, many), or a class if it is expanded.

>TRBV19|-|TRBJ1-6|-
CASSYNRESLSPLHF
TGTGCCAGTAGTTACAACAGGGAGTCCCTTTCACCCCTCCACTTT
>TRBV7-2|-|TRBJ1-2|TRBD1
CASSPETRRDRGYGYTF
TGTGCCAGCAGCCCTGAAACCCGCCGGGACAGGGGTTATGGCTACACCTTC
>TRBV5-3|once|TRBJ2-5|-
CARSLAGERQETQYF
TGTGCCAGAAGCTTGGCCGGGGAACGCCAAGAGACCCAGTACTTC
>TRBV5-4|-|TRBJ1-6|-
CASKTRGDNSPLHF
TGTGCCAGCAAAACCCGGGGGGATAATTCACCCCTCCACTTT
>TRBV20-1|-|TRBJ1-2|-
CSASRGGAFYGYTF
TGCAGTGCTAGTAGGGGGGGCGCTTTCTATGGCTACACCTTC
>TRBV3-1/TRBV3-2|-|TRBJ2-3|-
CASSQGPTGTDTQYF
TGTGCCAGCAGCCAAGGCCCGACAGGCACAGATACGCAGTATTTT
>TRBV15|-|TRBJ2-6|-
CATRPRGAPGANVLTF
TGTGCCACCCGACCCAGGGGGGCTCCTGGGGCCAACGTCCTGACTTTC
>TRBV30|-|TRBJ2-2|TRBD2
CAWSPSGAGELFF
TGTGCCTGGAGTCCTAGCGGGGCCGGGGAGCTGTTTTTT
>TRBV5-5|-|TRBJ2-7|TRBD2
CASSLVGGSSYEQYF
TGTGCCAGCAGCTTGGTAGGCGGGAGTTCCTACGAGCAGTACTTC
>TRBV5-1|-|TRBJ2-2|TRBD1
CASSFVKGGLNTGELFF
TGCGCCAGCAGCTTTGTAAAAGGGGGCTTAAACACCGGGGAGCTGTTTTTT
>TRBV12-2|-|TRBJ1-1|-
CASPMTGPPTEAFF
TGTGCAAGTCCCATGACAGGGCCCCCAACTGAAGCTTTCTTT
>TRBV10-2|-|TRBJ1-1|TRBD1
CASSRQGDTEAFF
TGCGCCAGCAGTAGACAGGGAGACACTGAAGCTTTCTTT
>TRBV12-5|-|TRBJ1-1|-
CASGQETGAEAFF
TGTGCTAGTGGTCAGGAAACAGGTGCTGAAGCTTTCTTT
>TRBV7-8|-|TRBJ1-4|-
CASSQTGFREKLFF
TGTGCCAGCAGCCAAACAGGTTTTCGGGAAAAACTGTTTTTT
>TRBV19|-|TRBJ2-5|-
CASSGGPISGVRETQYF
TGTGCCAGTAGTGGAGGACCCATCAGTGGGGTCAGGGAGACCCAGTACTTC
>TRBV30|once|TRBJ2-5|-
CAWKGRGLQTQYF
TGTGCCTGGAAAGGCAGGGGTCTCCAGACCCAGTACTTC
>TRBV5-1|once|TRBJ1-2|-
CASSLLTDYGYTF
TGCGCCAGCAGCTTGTTGACAGACTATGGCTACACCTTC
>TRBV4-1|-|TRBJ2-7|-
CASSLGPGDEQYF
TGCGCCAGCAGCCTTGGCCCCGGGGACGAGCAGTACTTC
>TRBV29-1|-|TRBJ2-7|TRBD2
CSAGTSGGPWDEQYF
TGCAGCGCTGGGACTAGCGGAGGTCCTTGGGACGAGCAGTACTTC
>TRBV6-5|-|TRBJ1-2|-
CASSYGAFDYGYTF
TGTGCCAGCAGTTACGGTGCGTTCGACTATGGCTACACCTTC
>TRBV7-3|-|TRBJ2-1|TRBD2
CASSLLAGGGDEQFF
TGTGCCAGCAGCCTACTAGCGGGAGGTGGAGATGAGCAGTTCTTC
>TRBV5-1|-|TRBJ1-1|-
CASSLQLGTEAFF
TGCGCCAGCAGCTTACAGCTGGGCACTGAAGCTTTCTTT
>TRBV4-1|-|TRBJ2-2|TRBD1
CASSQTGQGLSGELFF
TGCGCCAGCAGCCAAACGGGACAGGGGTTATCCGGGGAGCTGTTTTTT